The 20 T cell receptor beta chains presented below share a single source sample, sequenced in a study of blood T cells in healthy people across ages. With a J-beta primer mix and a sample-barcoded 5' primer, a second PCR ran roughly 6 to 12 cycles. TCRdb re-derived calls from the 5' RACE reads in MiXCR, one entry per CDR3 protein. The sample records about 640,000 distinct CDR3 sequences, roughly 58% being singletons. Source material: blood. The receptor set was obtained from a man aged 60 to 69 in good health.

CDR3 amino acids: CSARGGRGATYEQYF. The CDR3, as DNA: TGCAGTGCCCGAGGGGGCCGGGGGGCAACCTACGAGCAGTACTTC. The V gene is TRBV20-1, the J gene TRBJ2-4; either TRBD1 or TRBD2 may fit D (7 bases each). The DNA end lines up better with TRBJ2-7; the J call may be wrong. The CDR3 totals 15 residues. Germline V gives CDR1 DFQATT, CDR2 SNEGSKA (reference sequence).

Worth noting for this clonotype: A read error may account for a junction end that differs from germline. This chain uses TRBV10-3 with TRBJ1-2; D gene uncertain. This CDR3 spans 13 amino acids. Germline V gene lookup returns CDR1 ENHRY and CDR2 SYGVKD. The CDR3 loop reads CAISAQRNYGCTF. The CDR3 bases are TGTGCCATCAGTGCGCAGAGAAACTATGGCTGCACCTTC.

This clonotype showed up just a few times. The CDR3 DNA sequence: TGCGCCAGCAGCCAAGACATGGGGGGCGCGGTCGACGGCTATGGCTACACCTTC. It codes for CASSQDMGGAVDGYGYTF. V and J are TRBV4-1 and TRBJ1-2; weak D call: TRBD1 (6 bases). V was clipped by 0 bases and J by 4 bases, with 21 bases between them. CDR3 length equals 18 residues. The germline V gene encodes CDR1 MGHRA and CDR2 YSYEKL.

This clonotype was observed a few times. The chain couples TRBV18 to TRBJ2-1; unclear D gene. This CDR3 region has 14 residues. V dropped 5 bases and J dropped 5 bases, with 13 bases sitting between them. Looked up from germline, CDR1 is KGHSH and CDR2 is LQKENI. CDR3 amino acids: CASSIWGIHNEQFF. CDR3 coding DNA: TGTGCCAGCTCAATCTGGGGAATCCACAATGAGCAGTTCTTC.

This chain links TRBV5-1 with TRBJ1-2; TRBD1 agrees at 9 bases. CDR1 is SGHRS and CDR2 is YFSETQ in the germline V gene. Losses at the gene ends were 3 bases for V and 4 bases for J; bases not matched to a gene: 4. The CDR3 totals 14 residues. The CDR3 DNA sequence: TGCGCCAGCAGCTCCCGGGACAGGGCCTATGGCTACACCTTC. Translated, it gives CASSSRDRAYGYTF.

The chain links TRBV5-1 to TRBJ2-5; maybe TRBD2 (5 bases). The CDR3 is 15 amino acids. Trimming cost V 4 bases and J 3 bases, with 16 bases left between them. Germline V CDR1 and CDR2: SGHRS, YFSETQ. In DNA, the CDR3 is TGCGCCAGCAGCCAGAGGGCTAGCCCCGAAGAGACCCAGTACTTC. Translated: CASSQRASPEETQYF. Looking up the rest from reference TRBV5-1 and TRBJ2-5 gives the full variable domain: KAGVTQTPRYLIKTRGQQVTLSCSPISGHRSVSWYQQTPGQGLQFLFEYFSETQRNKGNFPGRFSGRQFSNSRSEMNVSTLELGDSALYLCASSQRASPEETQYFGPGTRLLVL.

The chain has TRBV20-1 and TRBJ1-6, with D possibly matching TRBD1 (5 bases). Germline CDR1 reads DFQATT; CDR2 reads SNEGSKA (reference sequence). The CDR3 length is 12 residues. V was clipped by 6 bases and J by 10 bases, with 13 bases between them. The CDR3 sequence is CSARWGESPLHF. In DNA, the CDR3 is TGCAGTGCCCGTTGGGGGGAATCACCCCTCCACTTT.

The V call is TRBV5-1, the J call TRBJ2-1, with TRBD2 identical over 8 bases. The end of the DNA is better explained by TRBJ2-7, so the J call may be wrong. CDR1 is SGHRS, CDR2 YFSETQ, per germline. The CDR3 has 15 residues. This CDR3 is CASSLLAGGNNEQYF. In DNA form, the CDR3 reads TGCGCCAGCAGCTTGTTGGCGGGGGGAAATAATGAGCAGTACTTC.

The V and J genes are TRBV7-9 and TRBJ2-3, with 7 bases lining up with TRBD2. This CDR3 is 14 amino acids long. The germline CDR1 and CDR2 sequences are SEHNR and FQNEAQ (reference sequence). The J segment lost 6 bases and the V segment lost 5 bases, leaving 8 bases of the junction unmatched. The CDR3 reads CASSVTSRVDTQYF. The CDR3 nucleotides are TGTGCCAGCAGCGTGACTAGCCGGGTGGATACGCAGTATTTT. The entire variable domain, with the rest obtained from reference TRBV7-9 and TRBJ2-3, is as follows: DTGVSQNPRHKITKRGQNVTFRCDPISEHNRLYWYRQTLGQGPEFLTYFQNEAQLEKSRLLSDRFSAERPKGSFSTLEIQRTEQGDSAMYLCASSVTSRVDTQYFGPGTRLTVL.

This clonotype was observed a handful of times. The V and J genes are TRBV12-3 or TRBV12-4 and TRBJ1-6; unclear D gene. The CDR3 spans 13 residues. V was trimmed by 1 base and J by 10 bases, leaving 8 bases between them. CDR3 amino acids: CASSLDTRSPLHF. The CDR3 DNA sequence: TGTGCCAGCAGTTTAGACACAAGATCACCCCTCCACTTT.

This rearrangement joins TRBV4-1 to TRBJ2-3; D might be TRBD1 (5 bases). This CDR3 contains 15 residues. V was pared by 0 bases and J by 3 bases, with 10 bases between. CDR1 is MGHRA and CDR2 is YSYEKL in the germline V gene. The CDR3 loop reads CASSQEQGWTDTQYF. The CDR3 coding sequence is TGCGCCAGCAGCCAAGAGCAGGGATGGACAGATACGCAGTATTTT.

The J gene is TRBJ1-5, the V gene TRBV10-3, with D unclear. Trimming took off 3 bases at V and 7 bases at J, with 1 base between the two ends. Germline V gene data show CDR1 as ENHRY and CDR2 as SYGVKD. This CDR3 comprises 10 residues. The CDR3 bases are TGTGCCATCAGTGACCAGCCCCAGCATTTT. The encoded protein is CAISDQPQHF.

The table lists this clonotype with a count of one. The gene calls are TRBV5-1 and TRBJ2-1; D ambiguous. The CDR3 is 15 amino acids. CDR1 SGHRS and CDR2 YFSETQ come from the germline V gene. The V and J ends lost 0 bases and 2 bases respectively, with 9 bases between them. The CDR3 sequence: CASSLAVVAYNEQFF. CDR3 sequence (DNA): TGCGCCAGCAGCTTGGCAGTGGTGGCCTACAATGAGCAGTTCTTC.

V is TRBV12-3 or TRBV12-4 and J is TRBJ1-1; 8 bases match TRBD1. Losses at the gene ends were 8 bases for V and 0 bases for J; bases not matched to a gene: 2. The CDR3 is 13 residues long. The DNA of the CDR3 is TGTGCCAGCGGACAGGGAATGAACACTGAAGCTTTCTTT. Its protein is CASGQGMNTEAFF.

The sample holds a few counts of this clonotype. The CDR3, as DNA: TGTGCCAGCAGCCCCCTCCTAGCGGGGGCGCTCTCTGGGGCCAACGTCCTGACTTTC. Amino acids: CASSPLLAGALSGANVLTF. The chain combines TRBV3-1 with TRBJ2-6; 10 nucleotides match TRBD2. CDR1 is LGHDT, CDR2 YNNKEL, per germline (reference sequence). This CDR3 is 19 amino acids long. The junction had 9 bases not matched to a gene; V was cut back by 4 bases and J by 0 bases.

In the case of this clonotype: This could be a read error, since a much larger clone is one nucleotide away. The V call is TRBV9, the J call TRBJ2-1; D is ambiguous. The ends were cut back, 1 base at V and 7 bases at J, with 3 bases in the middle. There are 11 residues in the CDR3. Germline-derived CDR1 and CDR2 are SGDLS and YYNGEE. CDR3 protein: CASSVNNEQFF. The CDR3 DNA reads TGTGCCAGCAGCGTAAATAATGAGCAGTTCTTC. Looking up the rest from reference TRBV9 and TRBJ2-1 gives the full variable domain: DSGVTQTPKHLITATGQRVTLRCSPRSGDLSVYWYQQSLDQGLQFLIQYYNGEERAKGNILERFSAQQFPDLHSELNLSSLELGDSALYFCASSVNNEQFFGPGTRLTVL.

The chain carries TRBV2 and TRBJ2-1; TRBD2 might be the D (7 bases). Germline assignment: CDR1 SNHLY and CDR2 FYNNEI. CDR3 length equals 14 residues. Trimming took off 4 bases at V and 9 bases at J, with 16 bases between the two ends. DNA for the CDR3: TGTGCCAGCAGTGTAGGACGGGGAGGGGGTGAGCAGTTCTTC. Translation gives CASSVGRGGGEQFF.

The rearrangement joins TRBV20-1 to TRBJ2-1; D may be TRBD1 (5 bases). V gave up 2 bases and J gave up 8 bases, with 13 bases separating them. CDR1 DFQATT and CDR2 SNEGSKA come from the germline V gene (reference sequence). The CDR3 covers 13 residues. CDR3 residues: CSARSAQGYEQFF. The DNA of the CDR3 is TGCAGTGCTAGATCCGCCCAGGGTTATGAGCAGTTCTTC.

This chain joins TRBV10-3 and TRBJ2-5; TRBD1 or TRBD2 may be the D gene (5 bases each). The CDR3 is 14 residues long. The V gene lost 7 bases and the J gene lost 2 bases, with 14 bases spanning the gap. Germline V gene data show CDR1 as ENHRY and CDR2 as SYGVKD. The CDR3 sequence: CAIKAGSQQETQYF. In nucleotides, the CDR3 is TGTGCCATCAAGGCAGGGAGTCAGCAAGAGACCCAGTACTTC.

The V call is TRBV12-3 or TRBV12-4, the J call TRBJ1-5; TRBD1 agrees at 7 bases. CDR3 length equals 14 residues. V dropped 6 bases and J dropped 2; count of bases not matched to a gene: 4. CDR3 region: CASSDRAGNQPQHF. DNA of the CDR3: TGTGCCAGCAGCGACAGGGCAGGCAATCAGCCCCAGCATTTT.